This TCR beta chain was sequenced during a study of T-cell reconstitution after alpha-beta-depleted transplantation in children. This CDR3 is 14 amino acids long. V was clipped by 4 bases and J by 6 bases, with 13 bases between them. This clonotype was seen a handful of times. TCRbeta library preparation incorporated unique molecular identifiers. TCRdb reprocessed the PCR reads with MiXCR, giving one entry per CDR3 protein. The data contain roughly 500,000 distinct CDR3 sequences, around an eighth of them singletons. The chain couples TRBV12-3 or TRBV12-4 to TRBJ2-1; a weak D match, TRBD2 (7 bases). This material consisted of PBMCs from the stem cell graft donor, taken from the stem cell graft. This receptor was taken from a human donor who donated a stem cell graft to a child with combined immunodeficiency. The CDR3 is CASSSGGPGNEQFF. The CDR3 coding sequence is TGTGCCAGCAGTTCCGGGGGGCCGGGCAATGAGCAGTTCTTC.